This TCR beta chain came from a study of control samples from healthy donors and cancer patients. Assay: immunoSEQ multiplex PCR; the TCRdb copy retains only in-frame clones and omits some. The sample shows some 89,000 clones, approximately 86% of them seen only once. This clone was counted a single time. Trimming cost V 4 bases and J 3 bases; bases outside gene matches: 6. The CDR3 is made up of 16 amino acids. From germline, CDR1 is SEHNR and CDR2 FQNEAQ (reference sequence). This chain uses TRBV7-9 with TRBJ1-4, with 9 bases identical to TRBD1. Source material: blood. This sequence originates from a man aged 25 to 40 in good health. The CDR3 reads CASSSGTGYANEKLFF. CDR3 nucleotides: TGTGCCAGCAGCTCCGGGACAGGGTACGCTAATGAAAAACTGTTTTTT.